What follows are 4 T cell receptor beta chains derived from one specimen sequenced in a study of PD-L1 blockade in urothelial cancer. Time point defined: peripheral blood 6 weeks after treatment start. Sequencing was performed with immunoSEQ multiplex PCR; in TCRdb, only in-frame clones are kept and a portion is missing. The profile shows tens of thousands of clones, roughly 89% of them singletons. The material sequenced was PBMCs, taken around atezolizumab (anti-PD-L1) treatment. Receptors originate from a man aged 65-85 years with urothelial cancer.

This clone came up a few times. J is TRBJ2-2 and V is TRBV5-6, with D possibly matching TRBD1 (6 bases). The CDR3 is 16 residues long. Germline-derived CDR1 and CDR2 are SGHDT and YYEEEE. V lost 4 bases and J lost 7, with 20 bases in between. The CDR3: CASSPGLSRGGGELFF. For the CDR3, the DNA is TGTGCCAGCAGCCCGGGGCTGAGCAGGGGTGGCGGGGAGCTGTTTTTT.

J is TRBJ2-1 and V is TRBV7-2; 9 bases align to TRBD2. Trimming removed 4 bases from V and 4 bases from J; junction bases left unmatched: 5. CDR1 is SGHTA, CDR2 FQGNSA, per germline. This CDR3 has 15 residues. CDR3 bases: TGTGCCAGCAGCTCTCCGGGACTAGCATACAATGAGCAGTTCTTC. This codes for CASSSPGLAYNEQFF.

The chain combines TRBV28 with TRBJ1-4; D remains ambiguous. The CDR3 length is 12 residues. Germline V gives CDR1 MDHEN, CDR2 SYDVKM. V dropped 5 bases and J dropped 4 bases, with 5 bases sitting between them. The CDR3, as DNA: TGTGCCAGCAGTCCCCTTAATGAAAAACTGTTTTTT. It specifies CASSPLNEKLFF.

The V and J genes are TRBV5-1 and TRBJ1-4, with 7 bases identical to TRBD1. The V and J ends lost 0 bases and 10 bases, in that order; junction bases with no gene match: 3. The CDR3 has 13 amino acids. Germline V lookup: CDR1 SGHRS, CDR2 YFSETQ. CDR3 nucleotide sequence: TGCGCCAGCAGCTTGGGACAGGGAGGAAAACTGTTTTTT. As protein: CASSLGQGGKLFF.